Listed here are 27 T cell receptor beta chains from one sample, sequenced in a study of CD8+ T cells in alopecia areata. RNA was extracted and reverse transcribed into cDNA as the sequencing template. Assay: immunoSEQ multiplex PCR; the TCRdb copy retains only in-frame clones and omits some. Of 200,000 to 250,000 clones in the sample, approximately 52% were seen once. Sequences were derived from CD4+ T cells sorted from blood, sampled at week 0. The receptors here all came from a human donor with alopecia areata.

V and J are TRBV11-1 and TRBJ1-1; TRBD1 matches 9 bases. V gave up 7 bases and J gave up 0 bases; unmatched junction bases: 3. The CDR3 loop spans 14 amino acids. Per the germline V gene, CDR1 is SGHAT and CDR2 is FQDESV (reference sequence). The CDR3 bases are TGTGCCAGCACCCGGGACAGGGTGAACACTGAAGCTTTCTTT. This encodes CASTRDRVNTEAFF. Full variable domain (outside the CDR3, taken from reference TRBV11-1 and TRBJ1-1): EAEVAQSPRYKITEKSQAVAFWCDPISGHATLYWYRQILGQGPELLVQFQDESVVDDSQLPKDRFSAERLKGVDSTLKIQPAELGDSAMYLCASTRDRVNTEAFFGQGTRLTVV.

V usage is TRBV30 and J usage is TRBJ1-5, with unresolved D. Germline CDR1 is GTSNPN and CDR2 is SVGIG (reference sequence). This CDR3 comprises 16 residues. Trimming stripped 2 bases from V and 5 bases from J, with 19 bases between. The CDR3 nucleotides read TGTGCCTGGAGTCGGGAGGGATTCGTCGGAGATCAGCCCCAGCATTTT. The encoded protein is CAWSREGFVGDQPQHF.

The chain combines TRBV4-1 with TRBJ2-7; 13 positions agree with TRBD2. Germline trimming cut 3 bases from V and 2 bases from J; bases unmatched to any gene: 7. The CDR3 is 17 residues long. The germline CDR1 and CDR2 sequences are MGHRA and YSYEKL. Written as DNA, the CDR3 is TGCGCCAGCAGCCATGGACCGGGACTAGCGGGACCCTACGAGCAGTACTTC. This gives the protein CASSHGPGLAGPYEQYF.

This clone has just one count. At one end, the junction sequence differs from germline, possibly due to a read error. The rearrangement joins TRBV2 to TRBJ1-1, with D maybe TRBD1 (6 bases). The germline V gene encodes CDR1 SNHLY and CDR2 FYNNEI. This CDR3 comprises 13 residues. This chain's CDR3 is CASSGQVNTGAFF. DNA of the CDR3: TGTGCCAGCAGTGGACAGGTGAACACTGGAGCTTTCTTT.

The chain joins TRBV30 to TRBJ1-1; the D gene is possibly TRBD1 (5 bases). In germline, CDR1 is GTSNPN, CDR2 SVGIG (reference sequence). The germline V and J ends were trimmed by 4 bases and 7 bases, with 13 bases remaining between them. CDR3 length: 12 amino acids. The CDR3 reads CAWIYRFDEAFF. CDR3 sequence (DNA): TGTGCCTGGATTTACAGGTTCGATGAAGCTTTCTTT.

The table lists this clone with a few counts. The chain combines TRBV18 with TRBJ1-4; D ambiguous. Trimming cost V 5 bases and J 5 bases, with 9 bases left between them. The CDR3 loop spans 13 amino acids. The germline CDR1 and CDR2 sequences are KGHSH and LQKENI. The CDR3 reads CASSVSVNEKLFF. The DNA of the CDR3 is TGTGCCAGCTCAGTATCAGTCAATGAAAAACTGTTTTTT.

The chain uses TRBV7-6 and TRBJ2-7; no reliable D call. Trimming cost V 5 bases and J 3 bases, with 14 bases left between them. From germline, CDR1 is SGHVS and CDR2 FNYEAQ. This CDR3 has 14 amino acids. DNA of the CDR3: TGTGCCAGCAGCCAAGGGATAATCGGCTACGAGCAGTACTTC. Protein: CASSQGIIGYEQYF.

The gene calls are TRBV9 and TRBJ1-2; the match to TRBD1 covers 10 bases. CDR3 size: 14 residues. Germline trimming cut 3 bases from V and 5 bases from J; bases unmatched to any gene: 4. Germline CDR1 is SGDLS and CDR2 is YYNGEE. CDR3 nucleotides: TGTGCCAGCAGCGCCGACAGGGGGCTATATGGCTACACCTTC. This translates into CASSADRGLYGYTF.

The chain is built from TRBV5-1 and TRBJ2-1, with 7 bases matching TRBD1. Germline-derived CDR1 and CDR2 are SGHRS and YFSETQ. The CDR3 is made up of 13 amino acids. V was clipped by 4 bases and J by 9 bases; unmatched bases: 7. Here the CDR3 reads CASSPTGNREQFF. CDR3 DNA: TGCGCCAGCAGCCCGACAGGGAACCGTGAGCAGTTCTTC.

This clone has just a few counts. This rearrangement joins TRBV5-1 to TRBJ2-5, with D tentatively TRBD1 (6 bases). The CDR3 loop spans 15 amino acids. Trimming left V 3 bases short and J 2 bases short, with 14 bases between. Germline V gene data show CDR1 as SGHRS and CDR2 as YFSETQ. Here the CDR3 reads CASSSDSRWQETQYF. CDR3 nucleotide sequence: TGCGCCAGCAGCTCGGACAGCCGGTGGCAAGAGACCCAGTACTTC.

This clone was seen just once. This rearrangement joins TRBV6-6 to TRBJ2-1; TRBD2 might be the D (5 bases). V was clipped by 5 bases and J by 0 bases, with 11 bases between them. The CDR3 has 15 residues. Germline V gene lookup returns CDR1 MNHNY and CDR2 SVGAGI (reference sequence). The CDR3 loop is CASSDSGSSYNEQFF. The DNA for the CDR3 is TGTGCCAGCAGTGATTCGGGGAGCTCCTACAATGAGCAGTTCTTC.

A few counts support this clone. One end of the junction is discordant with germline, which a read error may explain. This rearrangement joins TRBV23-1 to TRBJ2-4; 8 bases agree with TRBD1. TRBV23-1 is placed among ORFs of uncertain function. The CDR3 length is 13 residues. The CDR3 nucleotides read TGCGCCAGCAGTCAATCGGAGGACAGGGTGGCACACTTC. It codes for CASSQSEDRVAHF.

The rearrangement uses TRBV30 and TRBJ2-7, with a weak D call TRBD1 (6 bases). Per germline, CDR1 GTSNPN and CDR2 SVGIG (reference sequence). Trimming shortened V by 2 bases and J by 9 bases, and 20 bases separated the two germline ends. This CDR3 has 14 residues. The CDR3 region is CAWSHLRQGSVQYF. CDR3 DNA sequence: TGTGCCTGGAGTCACTTAAGGCAGGGGTCCGTGCAGTACTTC.

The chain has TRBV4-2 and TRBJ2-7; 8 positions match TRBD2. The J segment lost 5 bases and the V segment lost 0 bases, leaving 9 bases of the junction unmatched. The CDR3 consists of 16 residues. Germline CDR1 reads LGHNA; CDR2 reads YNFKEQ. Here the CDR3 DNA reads TGTGCCAGCAGCCAAGATCTGGGAGCGGGAGCAGACGAGCAGTACTTC. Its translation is CASSQDLGAGADEQYF.

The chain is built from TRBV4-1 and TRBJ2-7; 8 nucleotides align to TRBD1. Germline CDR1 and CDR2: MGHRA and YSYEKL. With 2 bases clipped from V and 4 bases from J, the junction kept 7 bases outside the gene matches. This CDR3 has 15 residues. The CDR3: CASSQPRTGKYEQYF. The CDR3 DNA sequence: TGCGCCAGCAGCCAACCCAGGACAGGGAAATACGAGCAGTACTTC.

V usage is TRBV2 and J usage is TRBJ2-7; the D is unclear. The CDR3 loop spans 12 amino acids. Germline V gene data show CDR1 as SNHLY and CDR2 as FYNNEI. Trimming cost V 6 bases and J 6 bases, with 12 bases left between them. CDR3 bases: TGTGCCAGCAGAGCGTTAAGAAGCGAGCAGTACTTC. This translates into CASRALRSEQYF.

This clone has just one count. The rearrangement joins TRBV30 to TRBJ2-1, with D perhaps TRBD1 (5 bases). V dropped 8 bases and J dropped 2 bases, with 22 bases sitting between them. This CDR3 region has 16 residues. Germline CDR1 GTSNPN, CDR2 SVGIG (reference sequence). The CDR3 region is CAGPNLRVPAYNEQFF. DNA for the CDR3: TGTGCCGGCCCGAACCTCAGGGTCCCTGCCTACAATGAGCAGTTCTTC.

The CDR3 nucleotides are TGTGCCAGCAGCCGTCAACCGGGACGCCAGATTTACGAGCAGTACTTC. It yields the protein CASSRQPGRQIYEQYF. The rearrangement links TRBV9 to TRBJ2-7; either TRBD1 or TRBD2 may supply D (5 bases each). The CDR3 extends over 16 amino acids. V lost 4 bases and J 4 bases, leaving 21 bases between the germline ends. The germline V gene has CDR1 SGDLS and CDR2 YYNGEE.

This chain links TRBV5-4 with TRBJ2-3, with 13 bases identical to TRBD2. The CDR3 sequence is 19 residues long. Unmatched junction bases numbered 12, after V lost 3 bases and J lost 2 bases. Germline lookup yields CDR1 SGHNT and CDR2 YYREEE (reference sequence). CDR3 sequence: CASSSGLAGAKAPTDTQYF. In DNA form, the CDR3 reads TGTGCCAGCAGCTCAGGACTAGCGGGGGCGAAAGCACCCACAGATACGCAGTATTTT.

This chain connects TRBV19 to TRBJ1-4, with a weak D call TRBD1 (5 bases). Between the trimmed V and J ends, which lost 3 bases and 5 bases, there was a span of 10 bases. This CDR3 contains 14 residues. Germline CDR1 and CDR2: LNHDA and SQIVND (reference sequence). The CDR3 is CASSISGTNEKLFF. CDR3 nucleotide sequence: TGTGCCAGTAGTATCAGCGGGACCAATGAAAAACTGTTTTTT. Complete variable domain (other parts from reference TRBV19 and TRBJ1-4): DGGITQSPKYLFRKEGQNVTLSCEQNLNHDAMYWYRQDPGQGLRLIYYSQIVNDFQKGDIAEGYSVSREKKESFPLTVTSAQKNPTAFYLCASSISGTNEKLFFGSGTQLSVL.

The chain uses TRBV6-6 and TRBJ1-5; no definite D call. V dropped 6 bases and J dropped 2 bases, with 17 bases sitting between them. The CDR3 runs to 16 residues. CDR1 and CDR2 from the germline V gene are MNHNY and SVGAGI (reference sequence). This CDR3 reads CASRPPPPGRNQPQHF. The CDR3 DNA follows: TGTGCCAGCAGGCCACCCCCACCCGGGCGCAATCAGCCCCAGCATTTT.

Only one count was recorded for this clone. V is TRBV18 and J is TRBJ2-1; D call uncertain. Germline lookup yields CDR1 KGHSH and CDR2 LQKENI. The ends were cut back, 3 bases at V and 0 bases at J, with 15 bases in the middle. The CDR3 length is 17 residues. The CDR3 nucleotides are TGTGCCAGCTCACCTCTCGAAGGGATAAGCTCCTACAATGAGCAGTTCTTC. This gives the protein CASSPLEGISSYNEQFF.

This chain's CDR3 is CASSQASGRPLAKNIQYF. For the CDR3, the DNA is TGTGCCAGCAGCCAAGCTAGCGGGAGGCCCCTAGCCAAAAACATTCAGTACTTC. This chain uses TRBV14 with TRBJ2-4; 11 bases agree with TRBD2. Losses at the gene ends were 1 base for V and 0 bases for J; bases not matched to a gene: 5. The V gene's germline CDR1 is SGHDN and CDR2 FVKESK. This CDR3 has 18 amino acids.

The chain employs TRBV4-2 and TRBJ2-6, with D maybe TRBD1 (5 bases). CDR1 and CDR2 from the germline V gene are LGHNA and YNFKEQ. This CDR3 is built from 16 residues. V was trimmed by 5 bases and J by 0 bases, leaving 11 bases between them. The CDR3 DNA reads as TGTGCCAGCAGCGGGCAGGGCATCTCTGGGGCCAACGTCCTGACTTTC. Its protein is CASSGQGISGANVLTF.

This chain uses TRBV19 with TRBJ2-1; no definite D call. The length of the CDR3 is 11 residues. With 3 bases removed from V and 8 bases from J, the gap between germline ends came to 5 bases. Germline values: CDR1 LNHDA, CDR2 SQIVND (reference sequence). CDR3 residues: CASSIFDEQFF. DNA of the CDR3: TGTGCCAGTAGTATCTTCGATGAGCAGTTCTTC.

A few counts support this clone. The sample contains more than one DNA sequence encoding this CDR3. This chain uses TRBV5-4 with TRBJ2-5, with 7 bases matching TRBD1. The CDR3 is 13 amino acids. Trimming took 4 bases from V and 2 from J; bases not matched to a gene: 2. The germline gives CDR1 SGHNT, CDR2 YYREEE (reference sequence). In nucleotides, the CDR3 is TGTGCCAGCAGCGGGGGACAGCAAGAGACCCAGTACTTC. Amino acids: CASSGGQQETQYF.

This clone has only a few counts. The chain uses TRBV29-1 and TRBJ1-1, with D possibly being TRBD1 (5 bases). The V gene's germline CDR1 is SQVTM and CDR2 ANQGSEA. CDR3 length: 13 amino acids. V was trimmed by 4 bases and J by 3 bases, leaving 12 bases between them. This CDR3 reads CSVGRGVHTEAFF. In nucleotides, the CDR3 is TGCAGCGTTGGCCGGGGGGTCCACACTGAAGCTTTCTTT.